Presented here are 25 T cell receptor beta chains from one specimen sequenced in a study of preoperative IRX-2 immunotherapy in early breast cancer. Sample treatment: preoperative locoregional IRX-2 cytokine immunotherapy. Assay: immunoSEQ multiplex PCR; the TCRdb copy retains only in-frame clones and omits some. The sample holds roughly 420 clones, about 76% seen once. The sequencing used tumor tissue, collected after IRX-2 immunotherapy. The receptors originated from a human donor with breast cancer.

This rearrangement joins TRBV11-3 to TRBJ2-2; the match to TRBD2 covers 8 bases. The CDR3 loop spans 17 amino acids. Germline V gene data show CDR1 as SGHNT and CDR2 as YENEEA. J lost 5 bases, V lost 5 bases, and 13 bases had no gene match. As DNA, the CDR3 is TGTGCCAGCAGCCCGCTGCCCGGGACTAGTGGTACCGGGGAGCTGTTTTTT. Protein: CASSPLPGTSGTGELFF.

DNA for the CDR3: TGTGCCAGCAGCGACCCTCCGGGACGCCGGAACACCGGGGAGCTGTTTTTT. As protein: CASSDPPGRRNTGELFF. The chain uses TRBV6-8 and TRBJ2-2; either TRBD1 or TRBD2 may fit D (5 bases each). Trimming shortened V by 6 bases and J by 1 base, and 18 bases separated the two germline ends. Germline V gives CDR1 MNHGY, CDR2 SAAAGT. The CDR3 spans 17 residues.

The CDR3 loop reads CASSQSGRNTGELFF. The CDR3 nucleotides read TGCGCCAGCAGCCAATCCGGACGGAACACCGGGGAGCTGTTTTTT. The chain is built from TRBV4-1 and TRBJ2-2, with no clear D. The CDR3 loop spans 15 amino acids. The V gene lost 2 bases and the J gene lost 1 base, with 8 bases spanning the gap. Germline V gene lookup returns CDR1 MGHRA and CDR2 YSYEKL.

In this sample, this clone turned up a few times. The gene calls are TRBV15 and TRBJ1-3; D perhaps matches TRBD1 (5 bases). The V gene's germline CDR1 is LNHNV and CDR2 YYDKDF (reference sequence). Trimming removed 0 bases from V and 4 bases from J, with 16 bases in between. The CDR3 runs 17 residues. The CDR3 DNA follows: TGTGCCACCAGCAGAGAGAGGCTTCCAGGGTCCGGAAACACCATATATTTT. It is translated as CATSRERLPGSGNTIYF.

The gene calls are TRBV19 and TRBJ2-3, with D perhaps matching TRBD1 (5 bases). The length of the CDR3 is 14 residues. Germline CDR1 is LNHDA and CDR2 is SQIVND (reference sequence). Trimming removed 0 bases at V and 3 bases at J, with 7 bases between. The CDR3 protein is CASSIDAGTDTQYF. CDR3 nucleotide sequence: TGTGCCAGTAGTATAGACGCAGGGACAGATACGCAGTATTTT.

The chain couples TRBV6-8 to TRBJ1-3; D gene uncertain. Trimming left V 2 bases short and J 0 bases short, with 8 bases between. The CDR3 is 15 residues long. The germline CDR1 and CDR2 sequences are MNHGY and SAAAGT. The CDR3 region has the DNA TGTGCCAGCAGTTACGGGTGGGCCTCTGGAAACACCATATATTTT. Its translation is CASSYGWASGNTIYF.

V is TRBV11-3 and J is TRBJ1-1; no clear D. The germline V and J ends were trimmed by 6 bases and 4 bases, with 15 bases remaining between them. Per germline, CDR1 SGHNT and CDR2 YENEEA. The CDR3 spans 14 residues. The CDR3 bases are TGTGCCAGCAGTTCGAGGGTTATGGGCACTGAAGCTTTCTTT. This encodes CASSSRVMGTEAFF.

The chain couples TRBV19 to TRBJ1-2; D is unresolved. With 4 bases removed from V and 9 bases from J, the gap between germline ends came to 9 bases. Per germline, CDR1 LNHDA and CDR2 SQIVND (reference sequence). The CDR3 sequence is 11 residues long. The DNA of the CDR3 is TGTGCCAGTAGTAAGGAGGGAAGCTACACCTTC. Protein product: CASSKEGSYTF.

CDR3 DNA: TGTGCCAGTAGTATGCAGACAGGGTATGGCTACACCTTC. It is translated as CASSMQTGYGYTF. This chain uses TRBV19 with TRBJ1-2, with 7 bases that match TRBD1. Germline CDR1 LNHDA, CDR2 SQIVND (reference sequence). V dropped 3 bases and J dropped 5; count of bases not matched to a gene: 3. The CDR3 loop spans 13 amino acids.

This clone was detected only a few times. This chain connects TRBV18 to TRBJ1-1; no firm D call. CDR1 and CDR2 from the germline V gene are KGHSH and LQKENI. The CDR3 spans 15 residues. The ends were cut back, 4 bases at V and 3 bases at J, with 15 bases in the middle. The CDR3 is CASSLRYSSDTEAFF. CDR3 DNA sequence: TGTGCCAGCTCACTACGATACAGTTCGGACACTGAAGCTTTCTTT.

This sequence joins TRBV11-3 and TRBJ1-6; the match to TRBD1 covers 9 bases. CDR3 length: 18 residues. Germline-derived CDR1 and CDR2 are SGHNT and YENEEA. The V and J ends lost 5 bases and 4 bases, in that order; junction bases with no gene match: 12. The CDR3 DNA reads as TGTGCCAGCAGCCAGGGACAGGGAACATGGATTTATAATTCACCCCTCCACTTT. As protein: CASSQGQGTWIYNSPLHF.

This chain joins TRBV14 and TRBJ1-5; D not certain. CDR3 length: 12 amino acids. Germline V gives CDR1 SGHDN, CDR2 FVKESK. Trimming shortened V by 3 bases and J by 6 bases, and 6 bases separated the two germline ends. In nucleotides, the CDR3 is TGTGCCAGCAGCCATTCCGGTCAGCCCCAGCATTTT. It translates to CASSHSGQPQHF.

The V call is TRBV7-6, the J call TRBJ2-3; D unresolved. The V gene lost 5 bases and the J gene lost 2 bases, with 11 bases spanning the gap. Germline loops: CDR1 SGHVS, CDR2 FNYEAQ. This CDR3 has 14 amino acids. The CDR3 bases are TGTGCCAGCAGCCAAACGGACCCCACAGATACGCAGTATTTT. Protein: CASSQTDPTDTQYF.

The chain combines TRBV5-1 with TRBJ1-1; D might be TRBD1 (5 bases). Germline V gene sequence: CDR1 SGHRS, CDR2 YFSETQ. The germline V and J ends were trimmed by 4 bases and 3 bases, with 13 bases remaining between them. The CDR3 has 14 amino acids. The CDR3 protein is CASSELGGDTEAFF. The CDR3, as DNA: TGCGCCAGCAGCGAGCTCGGGGGGGACACTGAAGCTTTCTTT.

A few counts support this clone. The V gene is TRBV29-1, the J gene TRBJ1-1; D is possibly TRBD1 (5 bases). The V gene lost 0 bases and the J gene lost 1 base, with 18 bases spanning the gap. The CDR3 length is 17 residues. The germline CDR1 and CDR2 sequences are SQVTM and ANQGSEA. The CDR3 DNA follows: TGCAGCGTTGAAGAGAGAAGGGGAAGAATTAAGAACACTGAAGCTTTCTTT. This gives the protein CSVEERRGRIKNTEAFF.

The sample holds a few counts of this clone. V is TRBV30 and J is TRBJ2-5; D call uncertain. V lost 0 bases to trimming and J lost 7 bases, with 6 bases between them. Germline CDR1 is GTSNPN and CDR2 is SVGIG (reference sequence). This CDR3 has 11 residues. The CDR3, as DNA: TGTGCCTGGAGTGTAGCAGCGACCCAGTACTTC. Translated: CAWSVAATQYF.

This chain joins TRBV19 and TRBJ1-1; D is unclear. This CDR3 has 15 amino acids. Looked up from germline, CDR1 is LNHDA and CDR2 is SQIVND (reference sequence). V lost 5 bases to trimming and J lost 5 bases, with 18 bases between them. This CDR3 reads CASSAEPRGRTEAFF. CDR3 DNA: TGTGCCAGTAGTGCTGAGCCGAGAGGACGGACTGAAGCTTTCTTT.

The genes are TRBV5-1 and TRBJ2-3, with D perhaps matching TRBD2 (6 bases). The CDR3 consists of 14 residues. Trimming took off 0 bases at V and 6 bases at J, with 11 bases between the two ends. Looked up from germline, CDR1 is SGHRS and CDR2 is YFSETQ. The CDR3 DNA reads TGCGCCAGCAGCTTGGGTACCGGAGGGGATACGCAGTATTTT. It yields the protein CASSLGTGGDTQYF. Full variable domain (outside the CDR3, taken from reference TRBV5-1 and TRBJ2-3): KAGVTQTPRYLIKTRGQQVTLSCSPISGHRSVSWYQQTPGQGLQFLFEYFSETQRNKGNFPGRFSGRQFSNSRSEMNVSTLELGDSALYLCASSLGTGGDTQYFGPGTRLTVL.

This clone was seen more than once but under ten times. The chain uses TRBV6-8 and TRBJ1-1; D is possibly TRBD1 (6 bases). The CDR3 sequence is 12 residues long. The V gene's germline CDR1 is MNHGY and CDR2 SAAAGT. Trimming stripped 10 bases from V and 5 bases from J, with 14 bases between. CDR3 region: CATRGQLTEAFF. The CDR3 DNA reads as TGTGCCACCAGGGGACAATTGACTGAAGCTTTCTTT.

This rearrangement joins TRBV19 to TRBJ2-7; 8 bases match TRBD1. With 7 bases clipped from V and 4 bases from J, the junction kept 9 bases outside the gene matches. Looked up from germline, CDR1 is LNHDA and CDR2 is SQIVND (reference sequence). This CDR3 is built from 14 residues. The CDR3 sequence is CASTEGTGAYEQYF. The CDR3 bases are TGTGCCAGTACCGAAGGGACAGGAGCTTACGAGCAGTACTTC.

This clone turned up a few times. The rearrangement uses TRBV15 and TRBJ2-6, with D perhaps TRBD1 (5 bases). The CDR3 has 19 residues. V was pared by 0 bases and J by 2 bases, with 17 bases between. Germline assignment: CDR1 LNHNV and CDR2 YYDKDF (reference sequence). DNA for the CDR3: TGTGCCACCAGCAGAGATTTCAGGGTTATGCACCCTGGGGCCAACGTCCTGACTTTC. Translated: CATSRDFRVMHPGANVLTF.

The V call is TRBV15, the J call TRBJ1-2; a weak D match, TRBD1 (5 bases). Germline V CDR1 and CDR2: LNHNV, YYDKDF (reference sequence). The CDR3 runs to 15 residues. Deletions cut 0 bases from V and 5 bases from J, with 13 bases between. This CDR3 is CATSRDSGTLYGYTF. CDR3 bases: TGTGCCACCAGCAGAGATTCAGGGACGTTGTATGGCTACACCTTC.

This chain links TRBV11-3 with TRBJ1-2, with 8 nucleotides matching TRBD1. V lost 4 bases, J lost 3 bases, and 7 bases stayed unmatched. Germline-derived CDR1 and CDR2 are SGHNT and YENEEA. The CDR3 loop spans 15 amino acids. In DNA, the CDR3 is TGTGCCAGCAGCTCCTCCGGACAGGGACACTATGGCTACACCTTC. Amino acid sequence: CASSSSGQGHYGYTF.

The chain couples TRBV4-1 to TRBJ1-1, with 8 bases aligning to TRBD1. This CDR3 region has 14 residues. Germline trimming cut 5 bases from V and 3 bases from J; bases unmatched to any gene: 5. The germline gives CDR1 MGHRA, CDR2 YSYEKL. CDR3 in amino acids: CASSARQGYTEAFF. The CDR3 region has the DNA TGCGCCAGCAGCGCCCGACAGGGGTACACTGAAGCTTTCTTT.

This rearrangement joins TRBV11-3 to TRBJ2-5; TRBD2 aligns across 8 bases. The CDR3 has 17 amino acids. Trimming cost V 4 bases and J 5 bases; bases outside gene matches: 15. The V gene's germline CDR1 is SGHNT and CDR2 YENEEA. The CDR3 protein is CASSSQAGAKLRETQYF. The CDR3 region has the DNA TGTGCCAGCAGCTCTCAAGCGGGGGCCAAACTCCGGGAGACCCAGTACTTC.